Following are 31 T cell receptor beta chains from one sample sequenced in a study of blood T cell repertoires in COVID-19. Sequencing was performed with immunoSEQ multiplex PCR; in TCRdb, only in-frame clones are kept and a portion is missing. In the table there are about 410,000 clones, approximately 89% of which are singletons. Material for sequencing was peripheral blood. Source of these receptors: a woman aged 40 to 50 with COVID-19, enrolled during active disease.

This clone was observed once. The CDR3 DNA follows: TGTGCCAGCAGCGTAGCGGGGGATGAAGCTTTCTTT. Translated, it gives CASSVAGDEAFF. The chain combines TRBV9 with TRBJ1-1, with D perhaps TRBD1 (5 bases). V shed 0 bases and J shed 7 bases, with 7 bases lying between them. Germline loops: CDR1 SGDLS, CDR2 YYNGEE. The length of the CDR3 is 12 residues. The full variable domain, with the rest looked up from reference TRBV9 and TRBJ1-1, is DSGVTQTPKHLITATGQRVTLRCSPRSGDLSVYWYQQSLDQGLQFLIQYYNGEERAKGNILERFSAQQFPDLHSELNLSSLELGDSALYFCASSVAGDEAFFGQGTRLTVV.

Regarding this clone: The same CDR3 also results from other DNA sequences found in this sample. This chain links TRBV28 with TRBJ1-5, with 9 bases matching TRBD1. Germline trimming cut 4 bases from V and 5 bases from J; bases unmatched to any gene: 3. The CDR3 runs 14 residues. Germline CDR1 and CDR2: MDHEN and SYDVKM. This CDR3 is CASSSGQGDQPQHF. The CDR3 region has the DNA TGTGCCAGCAGTTCGGGACAGGGCGATCAGCCCCAGCATTTT.

The rearrangement uses TRBV5-4 and TRBJ1-4; D ambiguous. V was clipped by 4 bases and J by 0 bases, with 13 bases between them. CDR1 SGHNT and CDR2 YYREEE come from the germline V gene (reference sequence). The CDR3 extends over 16 amino acids. The CDR3 sequence: CASSPSPGATNEKLFF. Written as DNA, the CDR3 is TGTGCCAGCAGCCCCAGTCCCGGAGCAACTAATGAAAAACTGTTTTTT.

The V and J genes are TRBV5-1 and TRBJ1-2, with TRBD1 matching 7 bases. V shed 5 bases and J 4 bases; nucleotides not matched to a gene: 2. This CDR3 region has 12 residues. In germline, CDR1 is SGHRS, CDR2 YFSETQ. CDR3 nucleotide sequence: TGCGCCAGCAGTTGGGACAGCTATGGCTACACCTTC. This codes for CASSWDSYGYTF.

The V call is TRBV29-1, the J call TRBJ1-3; D may be TRBD1 (5 bases). Between the trimmed V and J ends, which lost 7 bases and 3 bases, there was a span of 16 bases. CDR1 is SQVTM and CDR2 is ANQGSEA in the germline V gene. The CDR3 length is 14 residues. The CDR3 coding sequence is TGCAGCGCCTCCTGGGGCGGAAGTGGAAACACCATATATTTT. The encoded protein is CSASWGGSGNTIYF.

The chain has TRBV3-1 (or the pseudogene TRBV3-2) and TRBJ2-2, with unresolved D. Deletions cut 1 base from V and 5 bases from J, with 14 bases between. Looked up from germline, CDR1 is LGHDT and CDR2 is YNNKEL (reference sequence). The CDR3 spans 16 residues. The CDR3 bases are TGTGCCAGCAGCCAAGTAGTTACGCCACTAACCGGGGAGCTGTTTTTT. It translates to CASSQVVTPLTGELFF.

The chain combines TRBV19 with TRBJ1-4; maybe TRBD1 (5 bases). Germline CDR1 is LNHDA and CDR2 is SQIVND (reference sequence). The CDR3 extends over 14 amino acids. The ends were cut back, 7 bases at V and 7 bases at J, with 16 bases in the middle. The CDR3 region has the DNA TGTGCCAGTACCATCACGGGGGAGGGTGAAAAACTGTTTTTT. It encodes CASTITGEGEKLFF.

The J gene is TRBJ1-4, the V gene TRBV7-2; TRBD1 is a possible D gene (5 bases). V was shortened by 3 bases and J by 8 bases, with 13 bases between the two germline ends. The length of the CDR3 is 14 residues. Germline V lookup: CDR1 SGHTA, CDR2 FQGNSA. In DNA form, the CDR3 reads TGTGCCAGCAGCTTCGGCAGGGTGTCAGAAAAACTGTTTTTT. This gives the protein CASSFGRVSEKLFF.

This sequence joins TRBV4-3 and TRBJ2-1, with a tentative D call TRBD2 (7 bases). CDR3 length: 16 residues. V was pared by 0 bases and J by 10 bases, with 19 bases between. CDR1 and CDR2 (germline): LGHNA, YSLEER. CDR3 amino acids: CASSQDWASGGGEQFF. CDR3 in DNA: TGCGCCAGCAGCCAAGATTGGGCTAGCGGAGGGGGGGAGCAGTTCTTC.

This chain connects TRBV10-3 to TRBJ1-2; D remains ambiguous. Germline V gene sequence: CDR1 ENHRY, CDR2 SYGVKD. The CDR3 has 13 residues. Trimming cost V 3 bases and J 5 bases, with 10 bases left between them. The CDR3 loop reads CAISEQQSYGYTF. CDR3 nucleotide sequence: TGTGCCATCAGTGAACAACAATCTTATGGCTACACCTTC.

V usage is TRBV14 and J usage is TRBJ2-3, with TRBD2 as a possible D gene (6 bases). The V and J ends lost 4 bases and 6 bases respectively, with 11 bases between them. This CDR3 is built from 13 residues. From germline, CDR1 is SGHDN and CDR2 FVKESK. The CDR3 sequence is CASSLSRGDTQYF. Here the CDR3 DNA reads TGTGCCAGCAGCCTATCTCGGGGGGATACGCAGTATTTT.

This chain connects TRBV7-9 to TRBJ1-5; D might be TRBD1 (5 bases). CDR3 length: 12 residues. V lost 11 bases to trimming and J lost 3 bases, with 11 bases between them. Per germline, CDR1 SEHNR and CDR2 FQNEAQ (reference sequence). The CDR3 spells CAGGRSNQPQHF. In DNA, the CDR3 is TGTGCCGGGGGGAGGTCCAATCAGCCCCAGCATTTT.

The rearrangement uses TRBV30 and TRBJ1-1; perhaps TRBD1 as D (5 bases). The CDR3 extends over 14 amino acids. With 4 bases removed from V and 1 base from J, the gap between germline ends came to 13 bases. The germline V gene has CDR1 GTSNPN and CDR2 SVGIG (reference sequence). CDR3 in DNA: TGTGCCTGGACCACAGGACATCCGAACACTGAAGCTTTCTTT. Translation: CAWTTGHPNTEAFF. The whole variable domain, filled in from reference TRBV30 and TRBJ1-1, reads SQTIHQWPATLVQPVGSPLSLECTVEGTSNPNLYWYRQAAGRGLQLLFYSVGIGQISSEVPQNLSASRPQDRQFILSSKKLLLSDSGFYLCAWTTGHPNTEAFFGQGTRLTVV.

The chain uses TRBV9 and TRBJ2-1; TRBD2 matches at 10 bases. The germline CDR1 and CDR2 sequences are SGDLS and YYNGEE. Trimming removed 3 bases from V and 2 bases from J; junction bases left unmatched: 8. This CDR3 is built from 17 residues. The CDR3 protein is CASSDLPGTSAYNEQFF. The CDR3 region has the DNA TGTGCCAGCAGCGATCTTCCCGGGACTAGCGCCTACAATGAGCAGTTCTTC.

To note about this clone: The sample holds other DNA sequences that translate to the same CDR3. The chain links TRBV11-2 to TRBJ1-1; D unclear. Trimming pared 1 base from V and 0 bases from J, leaving 9 bases between. The CDR3 extends over 15 amino acids. Germline CDR1 and CDR2: SGHAT and FQNNGV. The CDR3 region has the DNA TGTGCCAGCAGCTTAGTACCGGGGTTGAACACTGAAGCTTTCTTT. Translating gives CASSLVPGLNTEAFF.

The CDR3 DNA sequence: TGTGCCAGCAGTTCCCAAGGGAGCTCCTACAATGAGCAGTTCTTC. Translated, it gives CASSSQGSSYNEQFF. The chain carries TRBV6-6 and TRBJ2-1, with D possibly TRBD2 on 5 matching bases. V was cut by 4 bases and J by 0 bases, with 10 bases left in between. Germline V lookup: CDR1 MNHNY, CDR2 SVGAGI (reference sequence). CDR3 size: 15 residues.

In its sample, this clone was seen a few times. The V call is TRBV7-2, the J call TRBJ1-2, with D possibly TRBD1 on 6 matching bases. V was pared by 5 bases and J by 8 bases, with 18 bases between. The length of the CDR3 is 14 residues. In germline, CDR1 is SGHTA, CDR2 FQGNSA. CDR3 DNA sequence: TGTGCCAGCAGCGCCCGCCAGGGACATAGCGGCTACACCTTC. It codes for CASSARQGHSGYTF.

The chain carries TRBV27 and TRBJ2-2; TRBD1 matches 7 bases. The V and J ends lost 3 bases and 4 bases, in that order; junction bases with no gene match: 8. Looked up from germline, CDR1 is MNHEY and CDR2 is SMNVEV (reference sequence). This CDR3 region has 16 residues. The CDR3: CASSFGKGAGTGELFF. The CDR3 DNA follows: TGTGCCAGCAGTTTTGGAAAGGGGGCAGGCACCGGGGAGCTGTTTTTT.

This chain connects TRBV28 to TRBJ1-2; D is perhaps TRBD1 (6 bases). Per the germline V gene, CDR1 is MDHEN and CDR2 is SYDVKM. CDR3 length: 11 residues. The ends were cut back, 8 bases at V and 8 bases at J, with 12 bases in the middle. In DNA, the CDR3 is TGTGCCAGCTTCAGGGGTTGGGGCTACACCTTC. It yields the protein CASFRGWGYTF.

The chain links TRBV19 to TRBJ1-3; 8 nucleotides align to TRBD1. There are 17 residues in the CDR3. V was pared by 4 bases and J by 1 base, with 9 bases of the junction left unmatched. Germline CDR1 is LNHDA and CDR2 is SQIVND (reference sequence). The CDR3 DNA sequence: TGTGCCAGTAGTAGACCTGGACAGGGCCTTTCTGGAAACACCATATATTTT. This sequence encodes CASSRPGQGLSGNTIYF. Combining the CDR3 with reference TRBV19 and TRBJ1-3 gives the whole variable domain DGGITQSPKYLFRKEGQNVTLSCEQNLNHDAMYWYRQDPGQGLRLIYYSQIVNDFQKGDIAEGYSVSREKKESFPLTVTSAQKNPTAFYLCASSRPGQGLSGNTIYFGEGSWLTVV.

The V gene is TRBV7-2, the J gene TRBJ2-3, with TRBD2 matching 9 bases. J lost 3 bases, V lost 9 bases, and 7 bases had no gene match. The V gene's germline CDR1 is SGHTA and CDR2 FQGNSA. CDR3 length: 14 residues. In DNA, the CDR3 is TGTGCCAGTGATAGCGGGGGTAATACAGATACGCAGTATTTT. Its protein is CASDSGGNTDTQYF.

This chain connects TRBV6-5 to TRBJ1-2; 7 nucleotides line up with TRBD1. After removal of 7 bases from V and 4 bases from J, the junction contained 12 bases not matched to a gene. The CDR3 covers 15 residues. The germline CDR1 and CDR2 sequences are MNHEY and SVGAGI. The chain's CDR3 is CASIPSTGRLYGYTF. The CDR3 nucleotides are TGTGCCAGCATTCCCTCGACAGGGCGTCTCTATGGCTACACCTTC.

The chain is built from TRBV27 and TRBJ2-1; 10 bases are a match to TRBD2. CDR1 is MNHEY and CDR2 is SMNVEV in the germline V gene (reference sequence). The ends lost 3 bases at V and 0 bases at J; junction bases unmatched: 14. The CDR3 has 20 amino acids. The CDR3 protein is CASSFPPPRTSGSSYNEQFF. The CDR3 nucleotides are TGTGCCAGCAGTTTCCCTCCCCCTCGGACTAGCGGAAGCTCCTACAATGAGCAGTTCTTC.

The genes are TRBV15 and TRBJ2-7; possible D gene TRBD2, 5 bases. This CDR3 spans 14 amino acids. CDR1 and CDR2 (germline): LNHNV, YYDKDF (reference sequence). V lost 0 bases, J lost 1 base, and 7 bases lay in between. Written as DNA, the CDR3 is TGTGCCACCAGCAGAGAGGACTGGTCCTACGAGCAGTACTTC. Translated: CATSREDWSYEQYF.

This clone showed up just a few times. The V call is TRBV27, the J call TRBJ2-7, with D uncertain. The ends were cut back, 3 bases at V and 3 bases at J, with 9 bases in the middle. Germline CDR1 MNHEY, CDR2 SMNVEV (reference sequence). This CDR3 is built from 13 residues. The CDR3 spells CASSFRVNYEQYF. The DNA of the CDR3 is TGTGCCAGCAGTTTCCGAGTGAACTACGAGCAGTACTTC.

The chain joins TRBV5-1 to TRBJ1-1, with D possibly being TRBD1 (6 bases). The CDR3 contains 15 residues. The germline CDR1 and CDR2 sequences are SGHRS and YFSETQ. Trimming pared 0 bases from V and 4 bases from J, leaving 13 bases between. The CDR3 DNA is TGCGCCAGCAGCTTGGATGCGGGGGCAGTCACTGAAGCTTTCTTT. It encodes CASSLDAGAVTEAFF. Filled out from reference TRBV5-1 and TRBJ1-1, the complete variable domain reads KAGVTQTPRYLIKTRGQQVTLSCSPISGHRSVSWYQQTPGQGLQFLFEYFSETQRNKGNFPGRFSGRQFSNSRSEMNVSTLELGDSALYLCASSLDAGAVTEAFFGQGTRLTVV.

The chain uses TRBV4-3 and TRBJ1-2; D may be TRBD1 (5 bases). Deletions cut 0 bases from V and 5 bases from J, with 13 bases between. The CDR3 consists of 15 residues. Looked up from germline, CDR1 is LGHNA and CDR2 is YSLEER. The CDR3 is CASSQEGRGKYGYTF. In DNA form, the CDR3 reads TGCGCCAGCAGCCAAGAAGGGAGGGGAAAATATGGCTACACCTTC.

The chain is built from TRBV29-1 and TRBJ2-3; 12 bases match TRBD1. Trimming removed 7 bases from V and 4 bases from J; junction bases left unmatched: 15. The CDR3 consists of 17 residues. Germline V gives CDR1 SQVTM, CDR2 ANQGSEA. This CDR3 is CSAGGGTGGAKADTQYF. Written as DNA, the CDR3 is TGCAGCGCCGGAGGGGGGACAGGGGGCGCAAAGGCAGATACGCAGTATTTT.

This rearrangement joins TRBV5-8 to TRBJ1-5, with D possibly TRBD1 on 6 matching bases. Trimming stripped 7 bases from V and 2 bases from J, with 19 bases between. CDR1 SGHTS and CDR2 YDEGEE come from the germline V gene. This CDR3 has 16 residues. The CDR3 loop is CASEGRQAYGNQPQHF. The CDR3 DNA sequence: TGTGCCAGCGAGGGGAGACAGGCTTACGGCAATCAGCCCCAGCATTTT.

The CDR3 region is CASSLGGGAYEQYF. The CDR3 DNA is TGTGCCAGCAGTTTAGGCGGGGGGGCGTACGAGCAGTACTTC. The chain links TRBV28 to TRBJ2-7; 9 nucleotides align to TRBD2. This CDR3 has 14 amino acids. Trimming cost V 2 bases and J 4 bases; bases outside gene matches: 3. Germline loops: CDR1 MDHEN, CDR2 SYDVKM.

The count of this clone is one. This rearrangement joins TRBV30 to TRBJ1-4; TRBD1 matches at 7 bases. V lost 4 bases and J lost 8; bases outside the gene matches: 16. CDR1 GTSNPN and CDR2 SVGIG come from the germline V gene (reference sequence). This CDR3 has 16 residues. The CDR3 DNA follows: TGTGCCTGGAAGGTAGCGAGGGGGCTGGGGGAAGAAAAACTGTTTTTT. It is translated as CAWKVARGLGEEKLFF.